A single T cell receptor beta chain is shown here with its context. Original methodology: Amplifying reference gene primers gave estimates of nucleated cell counts. TCRdb's table, derived via immunoSEQ multiplex PCR, lists solely in-frame clones and lacks some. That table furnishes V, J and clone size, whereas the DNA furnished D and trimming. The sample lists approximately 170,000 clones; roughly four fifths were seen once. These data originate in a study of blood T cell repertoires in COVID-19. Study-wide context: PBMCs, B-cell-depleted T cells, or T cells provided the cDNA or gDNA that made up the material.

V trimming: 5 bases; J trimming: 7 bases; junction bases outside the gene matches: 9. The CDR3 has 15 amino acids. The germline CDR1 and CDR2 sequences are SEHNR and FQNEAQ (reference sequence). The sample taken for sequencing was peripheral blood. This TCR derives from a woman in her seventies with COVID-19, enrolled during active disease. J is TRBJ2-7 and V is TRBV7-9; TRBD1 matches at 12 bases. CDR3 nucleotide sequence: TGTGCCAGCAGCCCCGGGACAGGGGGCGCGGAGGAGCAGTACTTC. Translation: CASSPGTGGAEEQYF.